One sample yielded the 7 T cell receptor beta chains listed below, sequenced in a study of cytomegalovirus exposure and HLA in healthy donors. The study ran its PCR with 60 Vbeta and 13 Jbeta primers. Method: immunoSEQ multiplex PCR; TCRdb's copy keeps in-frame clones and lacks some. The listing contains approximately 110,000 clones. Sequenced material: PBMCs. These receptors originate from a man in his fifties in good health and CMV-seronegative.

This sequence joins TRBV7-9 and TRBJ2-7; no firm D call. The length of the CDR3 is 14 residues. The ends were cut back, 1 base at V and 2 bases at J, with 9 bases in the middle. CDR1 is SEHNR and CDR2 is FQNEAQ in the germline V gene (reference sequence). The CDR3 nucleotides are TGTGCCAGCAGCTTAGGGCGGTCCCCCTACGAGCAGTACTTC. Translated: CASSLGRSPYEQYF. Combining the CDR3 with reference TRBV7-9 and TRBJ2-7 gives the whole variable domain DTGVSQNPRHKITKRGQNVTFRCDPISEHNRLYWYRQTLGQGPEFLTYFQNEAQLEKSRLLSDRFSAERPKGSFSTLEIQRTEQGDSAMYLCASSLGRSPYEQYFGPGTRLTVT.

This chain joins TRBV27 and TRBJ2-1; the match to TRBD2 covers 8 bases. CDR3 length: 15 residues. In germline, CDR1 is MNHEY, CDR2 SMNVEV (reference sequence). Trimming at V came to 6 bases and at J to 2 bases, leaving 6 bases not matched to a gene. CDR3 coding DNA: TGTGCCAGCAGACGACTAGCGTTTACCTACAATGAGCAGTTCTTC. Translating gives CASRRLAFTYNEQFF.

This chain links TRBV14 with TRBJ2-2, with 11 positions matching TRBD2. V dropped 6 bases and J dropped 6; count of bases not matched to a gene: 6. The CDR3 loop spans 15 amino acids. In germline, CDR1 is SGHDN, CDR2 FVKESK. CDR3 coding DNA: TGTGCCAGCAGGTCCGGGACTAGCGGCGCCGGGGAGCTGTTTTTT. Protein: CASRSGTSGAGELFF.

The CDR3 coding sequence is TGTGCCAGCAGCGTCCAACCGGGACAGAGCTCTGGAAACACCATATATTTT. This codes for CASSVQPGQSSGNTIYF. The chain uses TRBV7-6 and TRBJ1-3; 7 bases fit TRBD1. V shed 5 bases and J 0 bases; nucleotides not matched to a gene: 10. The germline gives CDR1 SGHVS, CDR2 FNYEAQ. CDR3 length equals 17 residues. Together with reference TRBV7-6 and TRBJ1-3, the CDR3 gives the full variable domain: GAGVSQSPRYKVTKRGQDVALRCDPISGHVSLYWYRQALGQGPEFLTYFNYEAQQDKSGLPNDRFSAERPEGSISTLTIQRTEQRDSAMYRCASSVQPGQSSGNTIYFGEGSWLTVV.

The rearrangement joins TRBV29-1 to TRBJ1-1; the D gene is possibly TRBD1 (5 bases). Germline V gene data show CDR1 as SQVTM and CDR2 as ANQGSEA. The V gene lost 7 bases and the J gene lost 1 base, with 13 bases spanning the gap. The CDR3 has 13 residues. The CDR3 DNA reads TGCAGCGCCGCGGGGGGAACGAACACTGAAGCTTTCTTT. It specifies CSAAGGTNTEAFF.

The rearrangement uses TRBV18 and TRBJ2-7; perhaps TRBD2 as D (7 bases). The CDR3 length is 13 residues. Looked up from germline, CDR1 is KGHSH and CDR2 is LQKENI. Trimming shortened V by 2 bases and J by 4 bases, and 9 bases separated the two germline ends. For the CDR3, the DNA is TGTGCCAGCTCACCAGCGGGGGCATACGAGCAGTACTTC. Translated: CASSPAGAYEQYF.

This chain connects TRBV18 to TRBJ2-7; a weak D match, TRBD1 (6 bases). The length of the CDR3 is 15 residues. V was cut by 6 bases and J by 5 bases, with 20 bases left in between. Looked up from germline, CDR1 is KGHSH and CDR2 is LQKENI. As DNA, the CDR3 is TGTGCCAGCTCGCCGGACAGTTCCTTCATTAACGAGCAGTACTTC. Its translation is CASSPDSSFINEQYF. The full variable domain, rest sourced from reference TRBV18 and TRBJ2-7, is NAGVMQNPRHLVRRRGQEARLRCSPMKGHSHVYWYRQLPEEGLKFMVYLQKENIIDESGMPKERFSAEFPKEGPSILRIQQVVRGDSAAYFCASSPDSSFINEQYFGPGTRLTVT.